The rows below give T cell receptor beta chains drawn from one sample of a study of shared clonotypes between healthy human individuals. Repertoires were generated with immunoSEQ multiplex PCR, while TCRdb's copy carries only in-frame clones and drops some. The sample lists 550,000 to 750,000 clones; roughly 95% were seen once. Sequencing was performed on naive CD8+ T cells sorted from blood. The receptor set was obtained from a woman under 40 in good health. The CDR3 runs from the conserved cysteine through the conserved F or W. The D gene is left open where the match is weak. Clone size appears in some rows only: once, few, many, or a class for an expanded clone.

d_call	v_call	j_call	clone_size	cdr3_nt	cdr3_aa
TRBD1	TRBV30	TRBJ2-1	NA	TGTGCCTGGGCGACAGGGGCTGAGCAGTTCTTC	CAWATGAEQFF
NA	TRBV7-9	TRBJ2-7	NA	TGTGCCAGCAGGAAAGGGGCGAGGGCCGAGCAGTACTTC	CASRKGARAEQYF
TRBD2	TRBV4-1	TRBJ2-1	NA	TGCGCCAGCAGCCGGGGACTAGCAGGGAGCAATGAGCAGTTCTTC	CASSRGLAGSNEQFF
NA	TRBV6-6	TRBJ2-5	NA	TGTGCCAGCAGTTACTCGACCTTACCGCAAGAGACCCAGTACTTC	CASSYSTLPQETQYF
TRBD1	TRBV29-1	TRBJ1-2	once	TGCAGCGTTGAAGACTCCGGGACAGCCTATGGCTACACCTTC	CSVEDSGTAYGYTF
TRBD1	TRBV19	TRBJ2-7	NA	TGTGCCAGTAGTATAGAACAGACGGGACAGGGTTACGAGCAGTACTTC	CASSIEQTGQGYEQYF
NA	TRBV5-4	TRBJ2-1	NA	TGTGCCAGCAGCTTGGACTCGAAAAACACCTACAATGAGCAGTTCTTC	CASSLDSKNTYNEQFF
NA	TRBV25-1	TRBJ1-1	NA	TGTGCCAGCAGTGATGGGGAGGTCGATGGGGCTTTCTTT	CASSDGEVDGAFF
NA	TRBV15	TRBJ1-2	NA	TGTGCCACCAGCAGAGATAGGGGCAGGACCAACGGCTACACCTTC	CATSRDRGRTNGYTF
TRBD1	TRBV5-4	TRBJ1-5	NA	TGTGCCAGCAGCCTAGACAGGGCTAATCAGCCCCAGCATTTT	CASSLDRANQPQHF
TRBD1	TRBV4-1	TRBJ2-1	NA	TGCGCCAGCAGCCACCTCCTGACAGGGTTTGAGCAGTTCTTC	CASSHLLTGFEQFF
NA	TRBV28	TRBJ1-1	NA	TGTGCCAGCAGTCAGCGAGGGGGAGGGGCTGAAGCTTTCTTT	CASSQRGGGAEAFF
TRBD1	TRBV6-5	TRBJ1-2	NA	TGTGCCAGCAACCTAGGACAGGGACTGATCTATGGCTACACCTTC	CASNLGQGLIYGYTF
TRBD2	TRBV5-6	TRBJ2-1	NA	TGTGCCAGCAGCCCCACCGGGTTAGCGGGAGTATCCTACAATGAGCAGTTCTTC	CASSPTGLAGVSYNEQFF
NA	TRBV29-1	TRBJ1-3	NA	TGCAGCGTTGAGTATGATTACTCTGGAAACACCATATATTTT	CSVEYDYSGNTIYF
NA	TRBV7-3	TRBJ2-7	NA	TGTGCCAGCAACAACACTCCCCGGACTTGCGGTCCCTACGAGCAGTACTTC	CASNNTPRTCGPYEQYF
NA	TRBV7-9	TRBJ1-4	NA	TGTGCCAGCAGCTTAACCGGGGATGAAAAACTGTTTTTT	CASSLTGDEKLFF
TRBD2	TRBV13	TRBJ2-7	NA	TGTGCCAGCAGCCCTAGCGGGTCCTCGGACGAGCAGTACTTC	CASSPSGSSDEQYF
NA	TRBV28	TRBJ2-3	NA	TGTGCCAGCAGTTTGAAAGCTTATTTCGCAGATACGCAGTATTTT	CASSLKAYFADTQYF
TRBD2	TRBV28	TRBJ2-1	once	TGTGCCAGCAGTTTCGCGGGAGTGACCTACAATGAGCAGTTCTTC	CASSFAGVTYNEQFF
NA	TRBV9	TRBJ1-3	NA	TGTGCCAGCAGCGGCCGCAGGGCTGGAAACACCATATATTTT	CASSGRRAGNTIYF